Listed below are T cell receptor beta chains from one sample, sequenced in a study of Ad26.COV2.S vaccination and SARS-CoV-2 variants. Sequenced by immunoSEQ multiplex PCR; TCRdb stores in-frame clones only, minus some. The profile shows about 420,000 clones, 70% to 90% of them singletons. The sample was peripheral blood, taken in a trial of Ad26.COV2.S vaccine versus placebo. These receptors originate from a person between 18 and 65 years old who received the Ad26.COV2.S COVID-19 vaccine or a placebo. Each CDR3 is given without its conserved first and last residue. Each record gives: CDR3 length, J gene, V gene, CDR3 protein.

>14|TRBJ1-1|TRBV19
ASSLRKDRANTEAF
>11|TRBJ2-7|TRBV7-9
ASSPGPVDEQY
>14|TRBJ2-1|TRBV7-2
ASSSRGTISYNEQF
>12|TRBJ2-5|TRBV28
ASSPLGGWETQY
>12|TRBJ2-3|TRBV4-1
ASSQVGLLDTQY
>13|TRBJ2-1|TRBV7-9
ASDPPGTGDNEQF
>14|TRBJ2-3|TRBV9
ASSVVGQGNTDTQY
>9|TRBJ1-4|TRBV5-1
ASSLDEKLF
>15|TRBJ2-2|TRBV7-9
ASSAIKGLLNTGELF
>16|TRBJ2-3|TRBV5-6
ASSSSRRIADPPDTQY
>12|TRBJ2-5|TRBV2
ASREDRHQETQY
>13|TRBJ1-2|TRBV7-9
ASRGPQTNEGGYT
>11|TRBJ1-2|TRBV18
ASSHREDYGYT
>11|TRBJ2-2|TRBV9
ASSVTPAGELF
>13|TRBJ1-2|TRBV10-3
AISEIGGWDYGYT
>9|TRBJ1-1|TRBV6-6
ASKDRVEAF
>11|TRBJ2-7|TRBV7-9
ASSIPGASEQY
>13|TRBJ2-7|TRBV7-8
ASSRRESMSHEQY
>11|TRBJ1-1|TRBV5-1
ASSLSLHTEAF
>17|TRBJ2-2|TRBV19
ASSTPARSVLSNTGELF
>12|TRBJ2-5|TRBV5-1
ASSRTGAAETQY
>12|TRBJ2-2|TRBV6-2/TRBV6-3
ASSYVQVPGELF
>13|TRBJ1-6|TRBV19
ATSYGTSYNSPLH